This T cell receptor (beta chain) was profiled in a study of long-term antiretroviral therapy in people with HIV. Study findings and constraints: The ART regimens used between about 2004 and 2017 may be less effective than current ones.

The ends were cut back, 0 bases at V and 1 base at J, with 9 bases in the middle. The CDR3 totals 15 residues. Germline values: CDR1 MNHNY, CDR2 SVGAGI (reference sequence). On this clone itself: Its antigen is unidentified.

At survey level, the immunoSEQ assay was run in its v3.0 version. Profiling relied on immunoSEQ multiplex PCR, and the TCRdb table lists in-frame clones only, not all of them. Of more than 25,000 clones in the sample, approximately 90% were seen once. Specimens held about 0.9-10 million cryopreserved PBMC prior to DNA extraction. The chain is built from TRBV6-6 and TRBJ1-1; unclear D gene. The source was unsorted PBMCs, collected 1.8 years after starting antiretroviral therapy. This sequence originates from a young woman with HIV. The CDR3 spells CASSYSPAGNTEAFF. CDR3 coding DNA: TGTGCCAGCAGTTACTCCCCGGCGGGGAACACTGAAGCTTTCTTT.